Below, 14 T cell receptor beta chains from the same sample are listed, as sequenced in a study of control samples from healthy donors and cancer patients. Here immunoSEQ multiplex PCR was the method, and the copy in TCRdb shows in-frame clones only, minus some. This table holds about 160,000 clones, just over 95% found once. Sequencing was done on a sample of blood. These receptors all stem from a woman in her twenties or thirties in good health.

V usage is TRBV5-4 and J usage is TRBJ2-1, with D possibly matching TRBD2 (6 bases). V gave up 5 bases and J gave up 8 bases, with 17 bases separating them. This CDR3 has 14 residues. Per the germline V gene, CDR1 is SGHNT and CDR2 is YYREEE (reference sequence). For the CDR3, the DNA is TGTGCCAGCAGGACTCCGGGACTCCTCGATGAGCAGTTCTTC. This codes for CASRTPGLLDEQFF.

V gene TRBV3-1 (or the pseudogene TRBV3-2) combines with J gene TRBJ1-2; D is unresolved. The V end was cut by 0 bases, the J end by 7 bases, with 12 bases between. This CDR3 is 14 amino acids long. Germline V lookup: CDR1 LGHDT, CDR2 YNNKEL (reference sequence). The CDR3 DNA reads TGTGCCAGCAGCCAAGATGAAGGAGTGGCTGGCTACACCTTC. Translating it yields CASSQDEGVAGYTF.

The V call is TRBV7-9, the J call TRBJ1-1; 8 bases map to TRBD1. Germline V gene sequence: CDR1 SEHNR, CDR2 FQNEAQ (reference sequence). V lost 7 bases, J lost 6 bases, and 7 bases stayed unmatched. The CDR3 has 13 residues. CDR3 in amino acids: CASTTGGNPEAFF. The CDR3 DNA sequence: TGTGCCAGCACCACAGGGGGGAATCCTGAAGCTTTCTTT.

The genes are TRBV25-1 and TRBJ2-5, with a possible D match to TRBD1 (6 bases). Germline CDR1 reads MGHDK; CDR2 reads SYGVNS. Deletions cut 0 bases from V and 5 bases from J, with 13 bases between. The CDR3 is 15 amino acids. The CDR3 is CASSEYAGVGETQYF. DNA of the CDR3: TGTGCCAGCAGTGAATATGCAGGGGTCGGGGAGACCCAGTACTTC.

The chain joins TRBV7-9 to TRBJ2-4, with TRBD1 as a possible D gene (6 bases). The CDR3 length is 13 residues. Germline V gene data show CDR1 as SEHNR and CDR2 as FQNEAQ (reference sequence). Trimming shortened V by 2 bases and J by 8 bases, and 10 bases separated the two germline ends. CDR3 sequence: CASSLTGIDIQYF. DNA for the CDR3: TGTGCCAGCAGCTTAACAGGGATTGACATTCAGTACTTC.

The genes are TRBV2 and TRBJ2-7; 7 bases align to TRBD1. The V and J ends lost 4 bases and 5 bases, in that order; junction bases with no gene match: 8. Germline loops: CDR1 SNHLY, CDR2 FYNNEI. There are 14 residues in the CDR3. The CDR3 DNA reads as TGTGCCAGCAGTGCGAGGGGGCGCTGGGACGAGCAGTACTTC. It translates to CASSARGRWDEQYF. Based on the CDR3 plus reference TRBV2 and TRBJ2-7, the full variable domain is EPEVTQTPSHQVTQMGQEVILRCVPISNHLYFYWYRQILGQKVEFLVSFYNNEISEKSEIFDDQFSVERPDGSNFTLKIRSTKLEDSAMYFCASSARGRWDEQYFGPGTRLTVT.

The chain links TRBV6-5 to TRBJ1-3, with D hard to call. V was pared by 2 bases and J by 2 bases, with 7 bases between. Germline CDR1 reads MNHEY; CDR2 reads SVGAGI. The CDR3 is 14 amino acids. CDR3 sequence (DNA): TGTGCCAGCAGTTACAGGAGCACTGGAAACACCATATATTTT. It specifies CASSYRSTGNTIYF.

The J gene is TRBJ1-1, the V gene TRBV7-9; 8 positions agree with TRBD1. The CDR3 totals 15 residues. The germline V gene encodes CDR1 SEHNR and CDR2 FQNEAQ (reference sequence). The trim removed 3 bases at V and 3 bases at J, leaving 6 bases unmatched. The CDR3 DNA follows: TGTGCCAGCAGCTTTGGGACAGGACTCTACACTGAAGCTTTCTTT. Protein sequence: CASSFGTGLYTEAFF.

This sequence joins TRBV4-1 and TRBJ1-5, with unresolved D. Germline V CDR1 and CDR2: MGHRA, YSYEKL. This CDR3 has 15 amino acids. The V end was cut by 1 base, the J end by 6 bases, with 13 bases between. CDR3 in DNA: TGCGCCAGCAGCCAAGGTTCTGTGGCCGTTCAGCCCCAGCATTTT. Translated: CASSQGSVAVQPQHF.

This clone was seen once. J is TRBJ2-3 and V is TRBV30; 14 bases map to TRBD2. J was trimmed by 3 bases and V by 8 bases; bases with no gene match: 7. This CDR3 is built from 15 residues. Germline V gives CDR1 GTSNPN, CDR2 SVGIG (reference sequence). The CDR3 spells CATTSGGAGTDTQYF. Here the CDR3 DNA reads TGTGCCACGACTAGCGGGGGGGCCGGGACAGATACGCAGTATTTT.

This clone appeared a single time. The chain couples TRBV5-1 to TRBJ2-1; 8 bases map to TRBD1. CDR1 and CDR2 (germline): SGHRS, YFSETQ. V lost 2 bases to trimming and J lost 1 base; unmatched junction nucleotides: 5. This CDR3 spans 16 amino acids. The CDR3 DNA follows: TGCGCCAGCAGCTTTACGGGACAGGCTTCCTACAATGAGCAGTTCTTC. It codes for CASSFTGQASYNEQFF.

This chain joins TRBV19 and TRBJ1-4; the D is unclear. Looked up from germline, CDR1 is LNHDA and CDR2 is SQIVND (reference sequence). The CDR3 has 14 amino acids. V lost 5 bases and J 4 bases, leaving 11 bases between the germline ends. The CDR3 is CASSLGRINEKLFF. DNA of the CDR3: TGTGCCAGTAGTCTTGGACGGATTAATGAAAAACTGTTTTTT.

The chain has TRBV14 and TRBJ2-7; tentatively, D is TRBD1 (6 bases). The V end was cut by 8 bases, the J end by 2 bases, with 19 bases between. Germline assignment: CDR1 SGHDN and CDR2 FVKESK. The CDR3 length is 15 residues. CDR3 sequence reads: CASRARDTGTYEQYF. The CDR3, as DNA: TGTGCCAGCCGCGCCAGGGACACGGGGACCTACGAGCAGTACTTC.

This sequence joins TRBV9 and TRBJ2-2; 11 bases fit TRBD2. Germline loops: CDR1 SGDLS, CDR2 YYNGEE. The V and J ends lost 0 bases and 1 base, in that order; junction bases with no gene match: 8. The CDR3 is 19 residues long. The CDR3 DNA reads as TGTGCCAGCAGCGTAGAAATAGCGGGAGGGTTGGGGAACACCGGGGAGCTGTTTTTT. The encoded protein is CASSVEIAGGLGNTGELFF. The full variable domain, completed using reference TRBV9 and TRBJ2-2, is DSGVTQTPKHLITATGQRVTLRCSPRSGDLSVYWYQQSLDQGLQFLIQYYNGEERAKGNILERFSAQQFPDLHSELNLSSLELGDSALYFCASSVEIAGGLGNTGELFFGEGSRLTVL.